The 9 T cell receptor beta chains below come from one sample, sequenced in a study of OX40 agonist ivuxolimab in advanced cancers. Produced via immunoSEQ multiplex PCR; TCRdb's table is partial and in-frame only. The table lists under 30,000 clones, 90% of them singletons. Sample: CD4+ or CD8+ T cells sorted from blood, taken in a trial of the OX40 agonist ivuxolimab. These receptors originate from an adult with an advanced solid tumor such as melanoma, head and neck, liver or kidney cancer.

The chain links TRBV4-1 to TRBJ2-1; 11 positions match TRBD2. The junction had 4 bases not matched to a gene; V was cut back by 4 bases and J by 5 bases. Germline loops: CDR1 MGHRA, CDR2 YSYEKL. This CDR3 has 15 amino acids. CDR3 nucleotide sequence: TGCGCCAGCAGCCCTGGACTAGCGGGCAACAATGAGCAGTTCTTC. Translation gives CASSPGLAGNNEQFF.

The sample holds one count of this clone. The rearrangement uses TRBV14 and TRBJ2-1; 10 positions match TRBD2. Trimming took 1 base from V and 2 from J; bases not matched to a gene: 5. The CDR3 is made up of 17 amino acids. In germline, CDR1 is SGHDN, CDR2 FVKESK. The CDR3 sequence: CASSQGWLAGAYNEQFF. The CDR3 DNA reads as TGTGCCAGCAGCCAAGGCTGGCTAGCGGGAGCCTACAATGAGCAGTTCTTC.

The CDR3 protein is CATHRGYEQYF. CDR3 sequence (DNA): TGTGCCACCCACAGGGGCTACGAGCAGTACTTC. The chain combines TRBV19 with TRBJ2-7, with TRBD1 matching 7 bases. The germline CDR1 and CDR2 sequences are LNHDA and SQIVND (reference sequence). With 10 bases clipped from V and 3 bases from J, the junction kept 3 bases outside the gene matches. CDR3 size: 11 residues.

This chain links TRBV9 with TRBJ2-5, with 10 bases lining up with TRBD1. The closer fit of TRBJ2-7 to the DNA end suggests the J call may be wrong. The CDR3 length is 15 residues. Germline V lookup: CDR1 SGDLS, CDR2 YYNGEE. This CDR3 reads CASSPRGTGEAEQYF. CDR3 bases: TGTGCCAGCAGCCCCCGAGGGACAGGGGAGGCCGAGCAGTACTTC.

The rearrangement links TRBV4-3 to TRBJ1-5; tentatively, D is TRBD1 (6 bases). CDR1 and CDR2 from the germline V gene are LGHNA and YSLEER. The CDR3 totals 15 residues. The V and J ends lost 1 base and 3 bases respectively, with 10 bases between them. DNA of the CDR3: TGCGCCAGCAGCCAAGCTACAGGGTTCAATCAGCCCCAGCATTTT. Protein sequence: CASSQATGFNQPQHF.

In regard to this clone: At one end the junction does not follow the germline gene, possibly because of a read error. The V call is TRBV7-9, the J call TRBJ1-6, with a tentative D call TRBD1 (5 bases). Germline lookup yields CDR1 SEHNR and CDR2 FQNEAQ (reference sequence). The CDR3 is 15 residues long. The CDR3 spells CASSLGRVYYSPLHF. The CDR3 nucleotides read TGTGCCAGCAGCTTAGGCAGGGTCTATTATTCACCCCTCCACTTT. The full variable domain, in which reference TRBV7-9 and TRBJ1-6 provide the parts outside the CDR3, is DTGVSQNPRHKITKRGQNVTFRCDPISEHNRLYWYRQTLGQGPEFLTYFQNEAQLEKSRLLSDRFSAERPKGSFSTLEIQRTEQGDSAMYLCASSLGRVYYSPLHFGNGTRLTVT.

The chain employs TRBV15 and TRBJ2-7, with TRBD1 matching 8 bases. The germline V gene encodes CDR1 LNHNV and CDR2 YYDKDF (reference sequence). There are 14 residues in the CDR3. V was clipped by 1 base and J by 5 bases; unmatched bases: 4. CDR3 residues: CATSRGRQGNEQYF. The DNA for the CDR3 is TGTGCCACCAGCAGAGGCCGACAGGGGAACGAGCAGTACTTC. Using reference TRBV15 and TRBJ2-7 for the parts outside the CDR3, the full variable domain is DAMVIQNPRYQVTQFGKPVTLSCSQTLNHNVMYWYQQKSSQAPKLLFHYYDKDFNNEADTPDNFQSRRPNTSFCFLDIRSPGLGDTAMYLCATSRGRQGNEQYFGPGTRLTVT.

This chain connects TRBV2 to TRBJ2-1; D is possibly TRBD2 (5 bases). CDR3 length: 15 residues. Germline V gene sequence: CDR1 SNHLY, CDR2 FYNNEI. V lost 2 bases and J 1 base, leaving 9 bases between the germline ends. CDR3 coding DNA: TGTGCCAGCAGTGAAATGTTAGCGTCCTACAATGAGCAGTTCTTC. This codes for CASSEMLASYNEQFF.

This chain uses TRBV19 with TRBJ1-5; possibly TRBD1 for D (6 bases). The V gene lost 1 base and the J gene lost 7 bases, with 14 bases spanning the gap. The CDR3 totals 15 residues. CDR1 is LNHDA and CDR2 is SQIVND in the germline V gene (reference sequence). CDR3 in DNA: TGTGCCAGTAGTATAGTGGACAGATGGAACCAGCCCCAGCATTTT. Residues: CASSIVDRWNQPQHF.